This section outlines one T cell receptor (beta chain) sequence together with its context. Its specificity is not known. The CDR3 is 15 residues long. Trimming stripped 4 bases from V and 0 bases from J, with 13 bases between. Germline V gene sequence: CDR1 SQVTM, CDR2 ANQGSEA. The data are from a study of CD8+CD57+ T cells in acquired aplastic anemia. Patients who underwent sequencing had shown CD8+CD57+ cell expansion by flow cytometry. Every one of the patients had aplastic anemia (severe, acquired). Study results and limitations: Around 27 CD8+ CDR3 sequences occurred in both the patients and the controls. Patients were compared with controls for CD8+ Simpson's diversity, and no significant difference emerged.

Genomic DNA constituted the template upon which TCR beta VDJ and CDR3 profiling was performed. MiXCR was run by TCRdb on the reads, yielding one entry per CDR3 protein. The sample has a few hundred thousand distinct CDR3 sequences; around 82% are singletons. The sequence was collected from a human donor with aplastic anemia. The sequencing input was sorted CD4+, CD8+, or CD8+CD57+ T cells (not recorded which) from PBMCs. The V call is TRBV29-1, the J call TRBJ1-5; no reliable D call. CDR3 DNA sequence: TGCAGCGTTGCATGGAGCCGCGATAGCAATCAGCCCCAGCATTTT. Amino acids: CSVAWSRDSNQPQHF.